This entry lists 6 T cell receptor beta chains sequenced from one sample in a study of blood T cell repertoires in COVID-19 (dated by TCRdb to about 2020). To prepare the library, the immunoSEQ multiplex PCR assay was applied. Not all clones reach the TCRdb copy of this immuneACCESS table, which keeps in-frame sequences only. Checked studies attribute under half of the gap to unresolved V genes and leave the rest unexplained. In this sample the table shows about 85,000 clones, approximately 89% of which occur a single time. The ten largest clones capture roughly 2% of the sample. The material sequenced was peripheral blood. These receptors originate from a man aged 45-65 years with acute or convalescent COVID-19.

V is TRBV5-1 and J is TRBJ2-5, with TRBD1 as a possible D gene (6 bases). Per the germline V gene, CDR1 is SGHRS and CDR2 is YFSETQ. The V end lost 1 base, the J end lost 2 bases, and 9 bases lay between the germline ends. The CDR3 length is 14 residues. The CDR3 here is CASSLTGLQETQYF. The CDR3 region has the DNA TGCGCCAGCAGCTTGACAGGGTTGCAAGAGACCCAGTACTTC.

V gene TRBV19 combines with J gene TRBJ1-3; D perhaps matches TRBD1 (5 bases). The CDR3 is made up of 14 amino acids. Germline assignment: CDR1 LNHDA and CDR2 SQIVND (reference sequence). Trimming cost V 7 bases and J 0 bases, with 10 bases left between them. In DNA form, the CDR3 reads TGTGCCAGTACCCGACAGAGCTCTGGAAACACCATATATTTT. As protein: CASTRQSSGNTIYF.

V and J are TRBV18 and TRBJ1-1; the D is unclear. The germline CDR1 and CDR2 sequences are KGHSH and LQKENI. The V end lost 4 bases, the J end lost 8 bases, and 11 bases lay between the germline ends. The CDR3 spans 12 residues. CDR3 protein: CASSLTEREAFF. Written as DNA, the CDR3 is TGTGCCAGCTCACTCACTGAGAGGGAAGCTTTCTTT. Using reference TRBV18 and TRBJ1-1 for the parts outside the CDR3, the full variable domain is NAGVMQNPRHLVRRRGQEARLRCSPMKGHSHVYWYRQLPEEGLKFMVYLQKENIIDESGMPKERFSAEFPKEGPSILRIQQVVRGDSAAYFCASSLTEREAFFGQGTRLTVV.

This clone was detected only once. The V and J genes are TRBV6-6 and TRBJ2-7, with 7 bases aligning to TRBD1. CDR1 is MNHNY, CDR2 SVGAGI, per germline (reference sequence). The CDR3 loop spans 16 amino acids. Losses at the gene ends were 6 bases for V and 4 bases for J; bases not matched to a gene: 15. CDR3 bases: TGTGCCAGCAGGCCACAGGGGCGCCAGGGAATTTACGAGCAGTACGTC. It specifies CASRPQGRQGIYEQYV.

The CDR3 bases are TGTGCCAGCAGCTTAACTAGCGGGGGGCGTTACAATGAGCAGTTCTTC. Protein sequence: CASSLTSGGRYNEQFF. J is TRBJ2-1 and V is TRBV7-2; 12 nucleotides align to TRBD2. This CDR3 contains 16 residues. Germline V CDR1 and CDR2: SGHTA, FQGNSA. V dropped 2 bases and J dropped 4; count of bases not matched to a gene: 3.

V usage is TRBV5-1 and J usage is TRBJ1-1, with 10 nucleotides matching TRBD1. V lost 2 bases and J lost 9; bases outside the gene matches: 1. Germline V CDR1 and CDR2: SGHRS, YFSETQ. The CDR3 sequence is 12 residues long. The CDR3 loop reads CASSLDRGQAFF. The DNA for the CDR3 is TGCGCCAGCAGCTTAGACAGGGGGCAAGCTTTCTTT.